The clone carrying this T cell receptor (beta chain) appeared a few times. No antigen is known for it. This entry comes from a study of blood T cells in healthy people across ages. Findings and caveats of the study: Diversity of TCR beta per million T cells declined in a roughly linear way with age.

Sample-barcoded 5' priming and a J-beta primer mix drove a second PCR of roughly 7 to 11 cycles. Each sample yielded at least 2.5 million CDR3-containing paired-end reads. Using its own MiXCR run on the 5' RACE reads, TCRdb lists one record per CDR3 protein. The sample records 1.5 million to 2 million distinct CDR3 sequences, roughly 30% being singletons. V dropped 5 bases and J dropped 3; count of bases not matched to a gene: 17. The germline V gene has CDR1 SQVTM and CDR2 ANQGSEA. This CDR3 region has 17 residues. A minimum of 5 micrograms of total RNA was extracted per sample. This TCR was sampled from a woman in her twenties or thirties in good health. The J gene is TRBJ1-2, the V gene TRBV29-1; 8 bases are a match to TRBD1. Specimen: blood. The CDR3 nucleotides are TGCAGCGTTACCGTCCAGGGGGCACAGGGCTCGGACTATGGCTACACCTTC. As protein: CSVTVQGAQGSDYGYTF. The variable domain in full, with the rest retrieved from reference TRBV29-1 and TRBJ1-2, is SAVISQKPSRDICQRGTSLTIQCQVDSQVTMMFWYRQQPGQSLTLIATANQGSEATYESGFVIDKFPISRPNLTFSTLTVSNMSPEDSSIYLCSVTVQGAQGSDYGYTFGSGTRLTVV.